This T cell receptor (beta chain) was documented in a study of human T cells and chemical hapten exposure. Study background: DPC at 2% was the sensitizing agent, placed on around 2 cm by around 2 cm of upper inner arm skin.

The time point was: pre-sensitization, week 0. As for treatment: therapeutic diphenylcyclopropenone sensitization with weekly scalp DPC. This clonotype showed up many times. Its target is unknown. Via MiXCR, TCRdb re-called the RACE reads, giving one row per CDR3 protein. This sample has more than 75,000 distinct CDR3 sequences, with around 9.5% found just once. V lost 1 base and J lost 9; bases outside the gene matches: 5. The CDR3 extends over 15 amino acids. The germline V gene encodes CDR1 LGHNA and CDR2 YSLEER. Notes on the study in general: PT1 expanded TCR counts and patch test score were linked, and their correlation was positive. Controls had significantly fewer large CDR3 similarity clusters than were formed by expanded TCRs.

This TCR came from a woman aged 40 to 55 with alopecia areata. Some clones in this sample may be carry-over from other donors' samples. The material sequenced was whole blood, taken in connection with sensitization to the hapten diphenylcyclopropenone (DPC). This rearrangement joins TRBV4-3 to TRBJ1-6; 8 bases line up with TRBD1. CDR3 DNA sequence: TGCGCCAGCAGCCAAGTTACAGGGGGGGGTTCACCCCTCCACTTT. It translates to CASSQVTGGGSPLHF.